The 9 T cell receptor beta chains in this list originate from one sample, sequenced in a study of blood T cell repertoires in COVID-19. Data came from immunoSEQ multiplex PCR; TCRdb stores just in-frame clones and leaves some out. Of about 270,000 clones detected, about 87% appear once; the ten largest clones hold 3%. The sequenced sample was PBMCs or T cells enriched from blood (not recorded which). Every receptor here comes from a woman aged 45-59 years who had recovered from COVID-19.

J is TRBJ1-1 and V is TRBV4-2; no clear D gene. Trimming pared 0 bases from V and 4 bases from J, leaving 9 bases between. CDR1 is LGHNA and CDR2 is YNFKEQ in the germline V gene. The CDR3 is made up of 14 amino acids. CDR3 region: CASSQDTVGTEAFF. The CDR3 DNA reads TGTGCCAGCAGCCAAGACACGGTTGGCACTGAAGCTTTCTTT.

A remark on this clone: This same CDR3 is encoded by further DNA sequences in the sample. The chain combines TRBV5-1 with TRBJ2-7; TRBD1 is a possible D gene (6 bases). Trimming took 0 bases from V and 2 from J, leaving 6 bases between them. The CDR3 has 13 amino acids. The germline V gene encodes CDR1 SGHRS and CDR2 YFSETQ. CDR3 sequence: CASSLEGAYEQYF. The CDR3 DNA follows: TGCGCCAGCAGCTTGGAGGGGGCCTACGAGCAGTACTTC.

The chain joins TRBV7-2 to TRBJ1-3, with D possibly being TRBD1 (6 bases). The V gene's germline CDR1 is SGHTA and CDR2 FQGNSA. V was pared by 2 bases and J by 2 bases, with 7 bases between. The CDR3 length is 14 residues. In DNA, the CDR3 is TGTGCCAGCAGCTTATGGGGGCCTGGAAACACCATATATTTT. Translating gives CASSLWGPGNTIYF. The whole variable domain, remainder taken from reference TRBV7-2 and TRBJ1-3, is GAGVSQSPSNKVTEKGKDVELRCDPISGHTALYWYRQSLGQGLEFLIYFQGNSAPDKSGLPSDRFSAERTGGSVSTLTIQRTQQEDSAVYLCASSLWGPGNTIYFGEGSWLTVV.

V is TRBV9 and J is TRBJ2-1, with 11 bases lining up with TRBD2. The ends lost 0 bases at V and 9 bases at J; junction bases unmatched: 5. This CDR3 contains 15 residues. Germline V gene lookup returns CDR1 SGDLS and CDR2 YYNGEE. The CDR3 reads CASSVGVAGGTEQFF. The CDR3 DNA reads as TGTGCCAGCAGCGTAGGAGTAGCGGGAGGGACTGAGCAGTTCTTC.

The V call is TRBV29-1, the J call TRBJ2-5, with a possible D match to TRBD1 (6 bases). CDR1 SQVTM and CDR2 ANQGSEA come from the germline V gene. The CDR3 is 12 residues long. Trimming took off 7 bases at V and 1 base at J, with 10 bases between the two ends. CDR3 nucleotide sequence: TGCAGCGCCACAGGGCTCCAAGAGACCCAGTACTTC. Translating gives CSATGLQETQYF.

The V and J genes are TRBV6-5 and TRBJ1-2; possibly TRBD1 for D (6 bases). The CDR3 spans 14 residues. Germline V gene sequence: CDR1 MNHEY, CDR2 SVGAGI. Trimming stripped 7 bases from V and 4 bases from J, with 16 bases between. The CDR3 region is CASNPRDTFYGYTF. Written as DNA, the CDR3 is TGTGCCAGCAATCCACGGGACACATTCTATGGCTACACCTTC.

This chain connects TRBV5-5 to TRBJ1-1; no clear D gene. The CDR3 length is 14 residues. Germline-derived CDR1 and CDR2 are SGHKS and YYEKEE (reference sequence). Trimming took off 1 base at V and 1 base at J, with 8 bases between the two ends. Written as DNA, the CDR3 is TGTGCCAGCAGCTTGTGGGCGACGAACACTGAAGCTTTCTTT. This codes for CASSLWATNTEAFF.

This rearrangement joins TRBV7-9 to TRBJ1-3; D unclear. Trimming removed 2 bases at V and 0 bases at J, with 2 bases between. CDR1 and CDR2 from the germline V gene are SEHNR and FQNEAQ (reference sequence). The CDR3 length is 13 residues. CDR3 sequence reads: CASSLLSGNTIYF. DNA for the CDR3: TGTGCCAGCAGCTTACTCTCTGGAAACACCATATATTTT.

This chain connects TRBV29-1 to TRBJ1-4; D not certain. The ends were cut back, 5 bases at V and 0 bases at J, with 10 bases in the middle. CDR3 length: 14 residues. CDR1 and CDR2 (germline): SQVTM, ANQGSEA. The CDR3 sequence: CSVPGGPTNEKLFF. As DNA, the CDR3 is TGCAGCGTTCCGGGAGGTCCAACTAATGAAAAACTGTTTTTT.